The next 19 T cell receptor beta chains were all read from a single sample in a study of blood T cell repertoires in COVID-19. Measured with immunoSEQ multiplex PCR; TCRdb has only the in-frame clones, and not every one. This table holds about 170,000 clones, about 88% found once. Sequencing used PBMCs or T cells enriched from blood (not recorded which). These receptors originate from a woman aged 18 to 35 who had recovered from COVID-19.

The CDR3 DNA is TGTGCCAGCAGTGAAGCGGAGCTGGCGGGGCCGTGGCAGCCCCAGCATTTT. It specifies CASSEAELAGPWQPQHF. J is TRBJ1-5 and V is TRBV6-1, with D possibly TRBD1 on 5 matching bases. V gave up 0 bases and J gave up 7 bases, with 19 bases separating them. Germline values: CDR1 MNHNS, CDR2 SASEGT. The CDR3 length is 17 residues.

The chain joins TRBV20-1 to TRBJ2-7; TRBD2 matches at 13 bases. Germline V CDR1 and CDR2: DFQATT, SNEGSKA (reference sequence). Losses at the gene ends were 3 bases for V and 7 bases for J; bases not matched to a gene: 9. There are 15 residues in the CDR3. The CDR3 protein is CSASGGTSGTREQYF. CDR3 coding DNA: TGCAGTGCTAGTGGGGGGACTAGCGGGACGAGGGAGCAGTACTTC.

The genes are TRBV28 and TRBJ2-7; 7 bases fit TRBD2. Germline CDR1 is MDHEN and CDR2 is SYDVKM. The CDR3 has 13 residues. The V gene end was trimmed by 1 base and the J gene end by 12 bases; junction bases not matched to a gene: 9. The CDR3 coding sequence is TGTGCCAGCAGTTTATCTGGCGGGAGCCCCCGGTACTTC. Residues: CASSLSGGSPRYF.

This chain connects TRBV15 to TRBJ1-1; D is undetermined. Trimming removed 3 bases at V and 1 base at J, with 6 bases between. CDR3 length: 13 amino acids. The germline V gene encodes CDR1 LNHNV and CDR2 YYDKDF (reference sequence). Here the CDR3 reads CATSRGPNTEAFF. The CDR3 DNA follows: TGTGCCACCAGCAGGGGCCCGAACACTGAAGCTTTCTTT. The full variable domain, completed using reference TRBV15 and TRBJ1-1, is DAMVIQNPRYQVTQFGKPVTLSCSQTLNHNVMYWYQQKSSQAPKLLFHYYDKDFNNEADTPDNFQSRRPNTSFCFLDIRSPGLGDTAMYLCATSRGPNTEAFFGQGTRLTVV.

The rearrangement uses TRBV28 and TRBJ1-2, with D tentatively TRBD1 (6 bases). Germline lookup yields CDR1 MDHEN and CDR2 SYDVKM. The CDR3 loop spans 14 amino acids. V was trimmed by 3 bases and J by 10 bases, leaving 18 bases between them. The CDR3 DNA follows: TGTGCCAGCAGTTTGCTCGGACAGTCCTACGACTACACCTTC. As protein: CASSLLGQSYDYTF.

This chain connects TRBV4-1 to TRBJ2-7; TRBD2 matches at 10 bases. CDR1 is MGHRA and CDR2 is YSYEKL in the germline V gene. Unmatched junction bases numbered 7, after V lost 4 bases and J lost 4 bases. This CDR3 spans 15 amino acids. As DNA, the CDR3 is TGCGCCAGCAGCCGTTCACTAGCGGGATTTTACGAGCAGTACTTC. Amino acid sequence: CASSRSLAGFYEQYF.

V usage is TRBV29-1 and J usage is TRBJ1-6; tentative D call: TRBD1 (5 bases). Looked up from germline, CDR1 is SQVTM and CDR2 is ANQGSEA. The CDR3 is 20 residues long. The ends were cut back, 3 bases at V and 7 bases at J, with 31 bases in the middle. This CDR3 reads CSVDRWGRLTSARRNSPLHF. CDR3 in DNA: TGCAGCGTTGATAGATGGGGCAGGCTGACCTCGGCAAGACGCAATTCACCCCTCCACTTT.

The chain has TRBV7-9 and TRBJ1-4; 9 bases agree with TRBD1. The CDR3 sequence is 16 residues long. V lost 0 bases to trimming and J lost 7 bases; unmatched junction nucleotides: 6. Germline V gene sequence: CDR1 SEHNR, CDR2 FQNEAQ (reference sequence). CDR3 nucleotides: TGTGCCAGCAGCTTAGCCCTACAGGGGGCGCTTGAAAAACTGTTTTTT. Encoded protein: CASSLALQGALEKLFF.

CDR3 region: CASSPRGGSSGNTIYF. CDR3 DNA sequence: TGTGCCAGCTCACCAAGAGGGGGCAGCTCTGGAAACACCATATATTTT. V usage is TRBV18 and J usage is TRBJ1-3, with 7 bases that match TRBD1. Per germline, CDR1 KGHSH and CDR2 LQKENI. V lost 2 bases and J lost 0; bases outside the gene matches: 4. The CDR3 is made up of 16 amino acids.

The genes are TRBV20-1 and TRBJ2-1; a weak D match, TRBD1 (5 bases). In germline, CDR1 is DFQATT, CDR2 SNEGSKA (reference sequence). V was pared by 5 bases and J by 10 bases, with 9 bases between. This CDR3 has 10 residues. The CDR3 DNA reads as TGCAGTGCTGGGAACAGGGAGCAGTTCTTC. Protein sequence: CSAGNREQFF.

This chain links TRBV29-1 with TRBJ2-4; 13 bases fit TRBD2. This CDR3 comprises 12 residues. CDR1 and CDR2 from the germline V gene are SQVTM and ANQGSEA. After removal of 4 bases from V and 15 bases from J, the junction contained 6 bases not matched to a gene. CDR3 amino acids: CSVGTSGSGLYF. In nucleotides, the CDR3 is TGCAGCGTTGGGACTAGCGGGAGTGGTTTGTACTTC.

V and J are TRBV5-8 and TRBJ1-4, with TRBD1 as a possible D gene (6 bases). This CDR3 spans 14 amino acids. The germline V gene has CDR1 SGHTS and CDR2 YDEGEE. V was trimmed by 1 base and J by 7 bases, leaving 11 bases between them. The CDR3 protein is CASSLSRGFEKLFF. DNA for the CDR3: TGTGCCAGCAGCTTGTCCAGGGGATTTGAAAAACTGTTTTTT.

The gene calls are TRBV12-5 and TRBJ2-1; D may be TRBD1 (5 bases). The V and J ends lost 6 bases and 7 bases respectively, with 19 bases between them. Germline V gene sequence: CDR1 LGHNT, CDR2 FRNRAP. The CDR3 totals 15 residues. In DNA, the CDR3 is TGTGCTAGTGGCCAGGACCGAAGCTCAGGGAATGAGCAGTTCTTC. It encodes CASGQDRSSGNEQFF.

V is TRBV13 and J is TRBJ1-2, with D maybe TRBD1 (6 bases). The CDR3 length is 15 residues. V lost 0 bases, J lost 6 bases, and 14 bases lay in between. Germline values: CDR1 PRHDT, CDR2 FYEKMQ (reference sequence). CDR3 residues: CASSLGAGGRDGYTF. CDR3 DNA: TGTGCCAGCAGCTTAGGGGCCGGGGGGCGCGATGGCTACACCTTC.

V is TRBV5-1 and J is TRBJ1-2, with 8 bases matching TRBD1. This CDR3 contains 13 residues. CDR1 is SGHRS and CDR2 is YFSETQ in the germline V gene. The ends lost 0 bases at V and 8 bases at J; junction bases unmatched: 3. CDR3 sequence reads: CASSLVQGVGYTF. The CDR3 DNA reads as TGCGCCAGCAGCTTGGTACAGGGGGTCGGCTACACCTTC.

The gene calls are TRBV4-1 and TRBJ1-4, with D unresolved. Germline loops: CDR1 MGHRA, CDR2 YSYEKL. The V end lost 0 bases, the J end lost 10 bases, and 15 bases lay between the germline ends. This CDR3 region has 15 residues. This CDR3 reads CASSQDLPGGGKLFF. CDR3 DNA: TGCGCCAGCAGCCAAGATCTCCCAGGAGGCGGAAAACTGTTTTTT.

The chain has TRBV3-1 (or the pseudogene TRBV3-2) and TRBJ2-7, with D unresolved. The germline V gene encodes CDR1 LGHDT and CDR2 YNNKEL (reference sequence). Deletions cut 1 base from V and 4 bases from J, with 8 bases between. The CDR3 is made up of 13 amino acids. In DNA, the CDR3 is TGTGCCAGCAGCCAAGGACAACGATACGAGCAGTACTTC. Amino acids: CASSQGQRYEQYF.

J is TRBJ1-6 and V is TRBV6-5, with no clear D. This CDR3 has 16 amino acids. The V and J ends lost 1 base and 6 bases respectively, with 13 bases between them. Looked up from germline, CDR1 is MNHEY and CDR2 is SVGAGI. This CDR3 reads CASSYFGRLGNSPLHF. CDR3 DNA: TGTGCCAGCAGTTACTTTGGCAGGCTCGGTAATTCACCCCTCCACTTT.

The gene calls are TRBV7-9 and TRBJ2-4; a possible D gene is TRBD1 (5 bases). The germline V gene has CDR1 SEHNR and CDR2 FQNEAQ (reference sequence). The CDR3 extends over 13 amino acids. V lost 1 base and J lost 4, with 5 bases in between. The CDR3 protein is CASSLGTKNIQYF. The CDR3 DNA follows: TGTGCCAGCAGCTTAGGGACAAAAAACATTCAGTACTTC.